This T cell receptor (beta chain) is from a study of T-cell reconstitution after alpha-beta-depleted transplantation in children. Study results and limitations: Where some patients showed high TCRbeta diversity at day 60, it came from recipient T cells and thymic progenitors that had survived. Reportedly, alpha-beta T cells present about two months post-transplant originated from several hundred expanded clones of graft origin. T-cell counts and diversity at one year following transplant were attributed mainly to newly produced T cells.

This clonotype was seen a handful of times. Its antigen is unidentified. Preparation of the TCRbeta library involved a method that used unique molecular identifiers. One entry per CDR3 protein, called by TCRdb with MiXCR from the PCR reads. The data contain about 120,000 distinct CDR3 sequences, about 23% of them singletons. The sample consisted of PBMCs, mostly from graft donor cells, taken 180 days after TCRalphabeta/CD19-depleted stem cell transplant. The origin of this receptor is a male patient aged 2-15 years who had a stem cell transplant for chronic granulomatous disease, so the T cells may come from the graft donor.

The CDR3 spells CSVRAILTDTQYF. The CDR3 DNA reads as TGCAGCGTTCGGGCTATATTAACAGATACGCAGTATTTT. The chain has TRBV29-1 and TRBJ2-3; D unclear. Trimming stripped 5 bases from V and 3 bases from J, with 12 bases between. Per the germline V gene, CDR1 is SQVTM and CDR2 is ANQGSEA. The CDR3 covers 13 residues.